Below are 27 T cell receptor beta chains sequenced from a single sample in a study of OX40 agonist ivuxolimab in advanced cancers. Using immunoSEQ multiplex PCR, the repertoire was profiled, and TCRdb retains in-frame clones only, with some absent. The sample yields about 61,000 clones, 87% seen once. The input for sequencing was CD4+ or CD8+ T cells sorted from blood, taken in a trial of the OX40 agonist ivuxolimab. Every receptor here comes from an adult with an advanced solid tumor such as melanoma, head and neck, liver or kidney cancer.

The V and J genes are TRBV2 and TRBJ1-2, with 9 bases fitting TRBD1. The germline CDR1 and CDR2 sequences are SNHLY and FYNNEI. There are 16 residues in the CDR3. Trimming removed 7 bases from V and 0 bases from J; junction bases left unmatched: 9. This CDR3 reads CASITGGVGSNYGYTF. Written as DNA, the CDR3 is TGTGCCAGCATTACAGGGGGCGTCGGATCTAACTATGGCTACACCTTC.

V usage is TRBV2 and J usage is TRBJ2-3; 14 bases are a match to TRBD2. There are 17 residues in the CDR3. Germline V gene data show CDR1 as SNHLY and CDR2 as FYNNEI. The ends lost 5 bases at V and 6 bases at J; junction bases unmatched: 10. The CDR3 loop reads CASSQSSTSGGADTQYF. CDR3 DNA: TGTGCCAGCAGTCAAAGTTCGACTAGCGGGGGGGCCGATACGCAGTATTTT.

This rearrangement joins TRBV21-1 to TRBJ1-1. TRBV21-1 is labeled a pseudogene. The length of the CDR3 is 12 residues. Here the CDR3 reads CASWRVNTEAFF. Here the CDR3 DNA reads TGTGCCAGCTGGAGGGTGAACACTGAAGCTTTCTTT.

The chain has TRBV21-1 and TRBJ2-6; the table's TRBD1 call for D was not verified on the DNA. TRBV21-1 constitutes a pseudogene. The CDR3 contains 18 residues. The DNA of the CDR3 is TGTGCCAGCAGCAAAGCAAGCCGCAGGGTTCCCGGGGCCAACGTCCTGACTTTC. Translated: CASSKASRRVPGANVLTF.

The CDR3 spells CASSLGTIYGYTF. Here the CDR3 DNA reads TGTGCCAGCAGCTTAGGTACAATCTATGGCTACACCTTC. V gene TRBV11-2 combines with J gene TRBJ1-2; D unclear. The CDR3 spans 13 residues. Germline lookup yields CDR1 SGHAT and CDR2 FQNNGV. Trimming pared 1 base from V and 4 bases from J, leaving 7 bases between.

This chain connects TRBV5-4 to TRBJ1-3; unclear D gene. The germline gives CDR1 SGHNT, CDR2 YYREEE (reference sequence). The CDR3 is 19 amino acids. Trimming cost V 4 bases and J 1 base, with 24 bases left between them. DNA of the CDR3: TGTGCCAGCAGCCATGGGCCTTCCACTTCACAACCATCTGGAAACACCATATATTTT. Amino acid sequence: CASSHGPSTSQPSGNTIYF. Drawing the rest from reference TRBV5-4 and TRBJ1-3, the complete variable domain is ETGVTQSPTHLIKTRGQQVTLRCSSQSGHNTVSWYQQALGQGPQFIFQYYREEENGRGNFPPRFSGLQFPNYSSELNVNALELDDSALYLCASSHGPSTSQPSGNTIYFGEGSWLTVV.

The genes are TRBV6-5 and TRBJ2-7, with TRBD1 identical over 9 bases. Germline V lookup: CDR1 MNHEY, CDR2 SVGAGI. The CDR3 has 13 residues. Trimming removed 6 bases from V and 5 bases from J; junction bases left unmatched: 5. This CDR3 is CASRITGGDEQYF. In nucleotides, the CDR3 is TGTGCCAGCAGGATCACAGGGGGCGACGAGCAGTACTTC.

This clone appeared a few times. The chain employs TRBV6-5 and TRBJ2-7, with 9 bases fitting TRBD1. Per the germline V gene, CDR1 is MNHEY and CDR2 is SVGAGI. The CDR3 spans 16 residues. Trimming at V came to 2 bases and at J to 6 bases, leaving 11 bases not matched to a gene. The CDR3 nucleotides are TGTGCCAGCAGTTACACAGGGACAGGGTTATCTACCGAGCAGTACTTC. Translation gives CASSYTGTGLSTEQYF.

This clone has just a few counts. CDR3 sequence reads: CATSTVQGGGYTF. CDR3 DNA: TGTGCCACCAGCACCGTACAGGGGGGTGGCTACACCTTC. V usage is TRBV15 and J usage is TRBJ1-2; 8 bases map to TRBD1. The CDR3 spans 13 residues. Germline assignment: CDR1 LNHNV and CDR2 YYDKDF (reference sequence). Trimming cost V 4 bases and J 7 bases; bases outside gene matches: 5.

This chain links TRBV9 with TRBJ2-5; 8 bases agree with TRBD2. The germline CDR1 and CDR2 sequences are SGDLS and YYNGEE. The CDR3 runs 13 residues. J gave up 1 base and V 7 bases, and 3 bases lay outside the gene matches. The CDR3 protein is CASAGGLQETQYF. CDR3 in DNA: TGTGCCAGCGCGGGGGGACTCCAAGAGACCCAGTACTTC.

This chain uses TRBV21-1 with TRBJ1-1. TRBV21-1 is termed a pseudogene. The length of the CDR3 is 15 residues. This chain's CDR3 is CASSKGPTGNTEAFF. DNA of the CDR3: TGTGCCAGCAGCAAAGGGCCGACGGGGAACACTGAAGCTTTCTTT.

The rearrangement joins TRBV7-2 to TRBJ1-6; no clear D. The V end lost 5 bases, the J end lost 10 bases, and 18 bases lay between the germline ends. This CDR3 contains 15 residues. Germline V lookup: CDR1 SGHTA, CDR2 FQGNSA. The CDR3 DNA sequence: TGTGCCAGCAGCAGTCGTTGGACGGGGATATCACCCCTCCACTTT. It encodes CASSSRWTGISPLHF. The whole variable domain, filled in from reference TRBV7-2 and TRBJ1-6, reads GAGVSQSPSNKVTEKGKDVELRCDPISGHTALYWYRQSLGQGLEFLIYFQGNSAPDKSGLPSDRFSAERTGGSVSTLTIQRTQQEDSAVYLCASSSRWTGISPLHFGNGTRLTVT.

The chain recombines TRBV6-5 with TRBJ1-3, with D tentatively TRBD1 (6 bases). The V gene's germline CDR1 is MNHEY and CDR2 SVGAGI. The V gene lost 5 bases and the J gene lost 0 bases, with 11 bases spanning the gap. The CDR3 totals 15 residues. The CDR3 here is CASSRTAHSGNTIYF. DNA for the CDR3: TGTGCCAGCAGTCGGACAGCGCACTCTGGAAACACCATATATTTT.

The chain is built from TRBV6-1 and TRBJ2-3; no reliable D call. CDR1 is MNHNS and CDR2 is SASEGT in the germline V gene. Trimming removed 2 bases at V and 1 base at J, with 10 bases between. The length of the CDR3 is 15 residues. The DNA for the CDR3 is TGTGCCAGCAGTGAAATGCCGATAGGCACAGATACGCAGTATTTT. It specifies CASSEMPIGTDTQYF.

V and J are TRBV5-1 and TRBJ1-1, with TRBD1 matching 7 bases. The length of the CDR3 is 14 residues. Germline V lookup: CDR1 SGHRS, CDR2 YFSETQ. V was pared by 0 bases and J by 2 bases, with 1 base of the junction left unmatched. CDR3 sequence: CASSLGTGNTEAFF. For the CDR3, the DNA is TGCGCCAGCAGCTTGGGGACAGGCAACACTGAAGCTTTCTTT.

The V call is TRBV25-1, the J call TRBJ1-1, with a possible D match to TRBD1 (5 bases). V was clipped by 1 base and J by 1 base, with 10 bases between them. The germline V gene encodes CDR1 MGHDK and CDR2 SYGVNS. There are 15 residues in the CDR3. As DNA, the CDR3 is TGTGCCAGCAGTGAATGGTTGGGGGAGAACACTGAAGCTTTCTTT. Residues: CASSEWLGENTEAFF.

This clone was seen just once. This sequence joins TRBV5-8 and TRBJ2-2; D call uncertain. Germline V lookup: CDR1 SGHTS, CDR2 YDEGEE. The CDR3 is 14 residues long. Trimming took off 0 bases at V and 1 base at J, with 4 bases between the two ends. The CDR3 DNA follows: TGTGCCAGCAGCTTGGTTCGGAACACCGGGGAGCTGTTTTTT. Amino acids: CASSLVRNTGELFF.

The V gene is TRBV5-1, the J gene TRBJ2-2; 11 bases align to TRBD2. CDR3 length: 15 amino acids. CDR1 and CDR2 from the germline V gene are SGHRS and YFSETQ. Trimming removed 3 bases from V and 6 bases from J; junction bases left unmatched: 4. As DNA, the CDR3 is TGCGCCAGCAGCTCCGGACTAGCGGGCGCCGGGGAGCTGTTTTTT. Amino acid sequence: CASSSGLAGAGELFF.

This chain links TRBV4-1 with TRBJ1-1; TRBD1 agrees at 9 bases. Germline V gene lookup returns CDR1 MGHRA and CDR2 YSYEKL. The CDR3 runs 14 residues. V trimming: 6 bases; J trimming: 5 bases; junction bases outside the gene matches: 7. The CDR3 region is CASRSTGGRTEAFF. CDR3 DNA: TGCGCCAGCAGATCTACAGGGGGCAGGACTGAAGCTTTCTTT.

The chain is built from TRBV5-8 and TRBJ2-2; possibly TRBD2 for D (5 bases). The V gene lost 2 bases and the J gene lost 5 bases, with 7 bases spanning the gap. There are 13 residues in the CDR3. Germline V gene data show CDR1 as SGHTS and CDR2 as YDEGEE. The CDR3 DNA is TGTGCCAGCAGCTTTCAGCGGACCGGGGAGCTGTTTTTT. It encodes CASSFQRTGELFF. Based on the CDR3 plus reference TRBV5-8 and TRBJ2-2, the full variable domain is EAGVTQSPTHLIKTRGQQATLRCSPISGHTSVYWYQQALGLGLQFLLWYDEGEERNRGNFPPRFSGRQFPNYSSELNVNALELEDSALYLCASSFQRTGELFFGEGSRLTVL.

This rearrangement joins TRBV4-1 to TRBJ2-4, with D hard to call. V lost 1 base and J lost 0, with 10 bases in between. The CDR3 extends over 16 amino acids. Per germline, CDR1 MGHRA and CDR2 YSYEKL. The CDR3 here is CASSQGPTQAKNIQYF. The CDR3 DNA sequence: TGCGCCAGCAGCCAAGGACCGACCCAAGCCAAAAACATTCAGTACTTC.

The chain employs TRBV6-1 and TRBJ1-2; D perhaps matches TRBD1 (6 bases). The germline gives CDR1 MNHNS, CDR2 SASEGT. The CDR3 consists of 13 residues. Trimming took 8 bases from V and 0 from J, leaving 10 bases between them. The CDR3 nucleotides are TGTGCCAGCCACAGGGTTTCTAACTATGGCTACACCTTC. It encodes CASHRVSNYGYTF.

The chain joins TRBV7-3 to TRBJ2-6; possible D gene TRBD2, 6 bases. Trimming removed 6 bases from V and 0 bases from J, with 9 bases in between. Per germline, CDR1 SGHTA and CDR2 FQGTGA. This CDR3 spans 15 amino acids. Here the CDR3 reads CASRATSSGANVLTF. CDR3 sequence (DNA): TGTGCCAGCAGAGCGACTAGCTCTGGGGCCAACGTCCTGACTTTC. Complete variable domain (other parts from reference TRBV7-3 and TRBJ2-6): GAGVSQTPSNKVTEKGKYVELRCDPISGHTALYWYRQSLGQGPEFLIYFQGTGAADDSGLPNDRFFAVRPEGSVSTLKIQRTERGDSAVYLCASRATSSGANVLTFGAGSRLTVL.

The chain is built from TRBV14 and TRBJ1-3; 8 nucleotides line up with TRBD1. The CDR3 is 14 residues long. Germline values: CDR1 SGHDN, CDR2 FVKESK. V lost 1 base to trimming and J lost 10 bases; unmatched junction nucleotides: 6. CDR3 loop: CASSQARGRRTIYF. The CDR3 bases are TGTGCCAGCAGCCAAGCCAGGGGGCGGCGGACCATATATTTT.

The chain employs TRBV7-6 and TRBJ2-1; 12 positions agree with TRBD2. V trimming: 6 bases; J trimming: 0 bases; junction bases outside the gene matches: 6. The CDR3 runs to 17 residues. Germline CDR1 is SGHVS and CDR2 is FNYEAQ. For the CDR3, the DNA is TGTGCCAGCAGACCGGGACTAGCGGGCGTCTCCTACAATGAGCAGTTCTTC. This gives the protein CASRPGLAGVSYNEQFF.

The CDR3 reads CAWTPRPGEQYF. CDR3 sequence (DNA): TGTGCCTGGACCCCTCGCCCGGGCGAGCAGTACTTC. The rearrangement uses TRBV30 and TRBJ2-7, with D unresolved. V lost 4 bases and J lost 6, with 13 bases in between. CDR3 length equals 12 residues. CDR1 GTSNPN and CDR2 SVGIG come from the germline V gene (reference sequence).

The rearrangement links TRBV5-5 to TRBJ2-7, with 10 bases fitting TRBD2. This CDR3 is built from 15 residues. The V and J ends lost 4 bases and 4 bases, in that order; junction bases with no gene match: 8. CDR1 and CDR2 from the germline V gene are SGHKS and YYEKEE (reference sequence). CDR3 DNA sequence: TGTGCCAGCAGCCCCGCTAGCGGGGGCACTTACGAGCAGTACTTC. Protein product: CASSPASGGTYEQYF.